This T cell receptor beta chain was documented in a study of control samples from healthy donors and cancer patients. Profiled with immunoSEQ multiplex PCR; TCRdb holds only in-frame clones, not every one. Among roughly 100,000 clones listed, just over 90% were seen once. CDR1 and CDR2 (germline): LGHNA, YNFKEQ. Trimming at V came to 6 bases and at J to 7 bases, leaving 14 bases not matched to a gene. This CDR3 is 17 amino acids long. Sequences were obtained from blood. The rearrangement links TRBV4-2 to TRBJ1-6; 8 bases are shared with TRBD1. The sequence was collected from a young woman in good health. CDR3 bases: TGTGCCAGCAGTCCTGGGGGCGGACAGGGAAAGAATTCACCCCTCCACTTT. It encodes CASSPGGGQGKNSPLHF.